This T cell receptor beta chain is drawn from a study of Graves' ophthalmopathy and Graves' hyperthyroidism. Trimming took 5 bases from V and 5 from J, leaving 15 bases between them. This CDR3 is built from 13 residues. Germline assignment: CDR1 GTSNPN and CDR2 SVGIG (reference sequence). The study amplified TCR beta CDR3 regions using RNA transcripts. HTBI primers were used in a first-round RT-PCR, which preceded a second-round multiplex PCR. TCRdb reanalysed the multiplex PCR reads using MiXCR and keeps one entry per CDR3 protein. The table includes about 1.2 million distinct CDR3 sequences, less than 45% detected once.

This clonotype was sampled from an adult man with Graves' hyperthyroidism. The V gene is TRBV30, the J gene TRBJ2-5, with a possible D match to TRBD1 (6 bases). Input material: peripheral blood or thyroid tissue (not recorded which). CDR3 loop: CAWSGHQGETQYF. Here the CDR3 DNA reads TGTGCCTGGTCGGGACACCAGGGGGAGACCCAGTACTTC.